This TCR beta chain was identified during a study of T cell changes during pregnancy in multiple sclerosis. Produced via immunoSEQ multiplex PCR; TCRdb's table is partial and in-frame only. This sample yields 19,000 or so clones, of which 80% to 90% are seen a single time; roughly 5.1% belongs to the top ten. V shed 7 bases and J shed 3 bases, with 6 bases lying between them. The CDR3 is made up of 11 amino acids. Germline values: CDR1 MNHEY, CDR2 SMNVEV (reference sequence). The chain couples TRBV27 to TRBJ1-1; a weak D match, TRBD1 (5 bases). This sequence originates from a female donor in good health, enrolled as a control in a pregnancy study. The sample consisted of CD8+ T cells from peripheral blood mononuclear cells, taken after pregnancy. The CDR3 coding sequence is TGTGCCAGCAAGGGGTACACTGAAGCTTTCTTT. It yields the protein CASKGYTEAFF.